This TCR beta chain was recorded in a study of shared clonotypes between healthy human individuals. Turning to the study itself: Plates per donor: three CD4 naive, three CD4 memory, two CD8 naive, one CD8 memory.

The input for sorted-subset replicate PCRs was around 0.2 ug DNA, tens of thousands of T cell genomes. Data came from immunoSEQ multiplex PCR; TCRdb stores just in-frame clones and leaves some out. The data contain 2,500,000 or so clones, 85% to 95% of them seen just once; the ten biggest clones take up approximately 0.4%. As regards this clone: The target antigen is unknown.

Germline CDR1 and CDR2: SEHNR and FQNEAQ (reference sequence). The CDR3 has 15 residues. The V end lost 5 bases, the J end lost 2 bases, and 14 bases lay between the germline ends. Findings and limits, study-wide: Clonotypes that were shared across a handful of donors made up around 5.5% of naive CD4 clonotypes. Few donors restricted represented genetic and exposure-history diversity.

The J gene is TRBJ2-3, the V gene TRBV7-9, with D uncertain. The sample consisted of naive CD4+ T cells from PBMCs. Subset described: CD45RA+ positively selected. This TCR derives from a young man in good health. Some clones in this sample may be carry-over from other donors' samples. CDR3 sequence reads: CASSDSLIPTDTQYF. DNA of the CDR3: TGTGCCAGCAGCGATTCGCTTATACCCACAGATACGCAGTATTTT.